This T cell receptor (beta chain) was captured in a study of vaccination effects on CD4 cells after COVID-19. Clones were sequenced by immunoSEQ multiplex PCR, and TCRdb holds only the in-frame ones, with some missing. The sample gives about 20,000 clones, roughly 78% of which show up once; more than 9% is in the top ten. Worth noting for this clone: No antigen is known for it.

Antigen-specific CD4+ T cell clonotypes were called by their expansion after viral peptide-pool culture in ViraFEST. Culture proceeded for 10 days, and CD4+ T cells were then isolated. Having tested negative for nucleocapsid antibodies, the vaccine recipients showed no prior SARS-CoV-2 infection. The culture medium for 2 million or so PBMC per well included roughly 9.2 IU/ml IL-2 and roughly 10 ug/ml peptides. Per germline, CDR1 MDHEN and CDR2 SYDVKM. The CDR3 runs 16 residues. Trimming cost V 2 bases and J 4 bases; bases outside gene matches: 10. This chain links TRBV28 with TRBJ1-2; 7 bases match TRBD1. The sequencing here drew on CD4+ T cells from PBMCs cultured with HCoV-NL63 spike peptides, taken before COVID-19 vaccination. This clonotype was obtained from a human donor who received a COVID-19 vaccine. CDR3 sequence reads: CASSLGQERYGYGYTF. Written as DNA, the CDR3 is TGTGCCAGCAGTTTAGGACAGGAAAGGTACGGCTATGGCTACACCTTC.